Below are 17 T cell receptor beta chains sequenced from a single sample in a study of vaccination effects on CD4 cells after COVID-19. For these receptors, no antigen is known. Repertoires were generated with immunoSEQ multiplex PCR, while TCRdb's copy carries only in-frame clones and drops some. The table has 30,000 to 35,000 clones, roughly four fifths seen once. Following an approximately eleven-day culture, CD4+ T cells were purified. This individual contracted SARS-CoV-2 between March and December 2020, as verified by PCR. Each participant was administered two doses of either the BNT162b2 or the mRNA-1273 vaccine. The sequenced sample was CD4+ T cells from PBMCs cultured without peptide, obtained after COVID-19 vaccination. Receptor source: a human donor who had a prior SARS-CoV-2 infection.

V is TRBV6-5 and J is TRBJ1-6; possibly TRBD1 for D (5 bases). V was clipped by 0 bases and J by 10 bases, with 7 bases between them. The CDR3 totals 13 residues. The germline CDR1 and CDR2 sequences are MNHEY and SVGAGI. The CDR3 DNA sequence: TGTGCCAGCAGTTACTCAGGGGAGTCACCCCTCCACTTT. Translation: CASSYSGESPLHF.

The chain joins TRBV19 to TRBJ2-7; 8 nucleotides line up with TRBD1. The CDR3 loop spans 16 amino acids. CDR1 is LNHDA and CDR2 is SQIVND in the germline V gene (reference sequence). Trimming cost V 1 base and J 4 bases; bases outside gene matches: 9. The CDR3 nucleotides are TGTGCCAGTAGTATAGCAATCGGGACAGGCTCTTACGAGCAGTACTTC. Encoded protein: CASSIAIGTGSYEQYF. Full variable domain (outside the CDR3, taken from reference TRBV19 and TRBJ2-7): DGGITQSPKYLFRKEGQNVTLSCEQNLNHDAMYWYRQDPGQGLRLIYYSQIVNDFQKGDIAEGYSVSREKKESFPLTVTSAQKNPTAFYLCASSIAIGTGSYEQYFGPGTRLTVT.

CDR3 coding DNA: TGTGCCAGCAGCCAAGATGTAGTAGGGGGCAGGAGCGAGACCCAGTACTTC. Protein sequence: CASSQDVVGGRSETQYF. V usage is TRBV4-2 and J usage is TRBJ2-5, with TRBD1 matching over 7 bases. Germline V gene sequence: CDR1 LGHNA, CDR2 YNFKEQ. The CDR3 spans 17 residues. V gave up 0 bases and J gave up 5 bases; unmatched junction bases: 12.

The chain is built from TRBV11-3 and TRBJ2-7, with D tentatively TRBD1 or TRBD2 (6 bases each). The germline V gene encodes CDR1 SGHNT and CDR2 YENEEA. The ends were cut back, 5 bases at V and 6 bases at J, with 17 bases in the middle. This CDR3 spans 14 amino acids. The CDR3 bases are TGTGCCAGCAGCCCGAGTGAGGGGGGCGGCGAGCAGTACTTC. Residues: CASSPSEGGGEQYF.

V is TRBV4-1 and J is TRBJ2-5; 10 bases are shared with TRBD2. Germline CDR1 and CDR2: MGHRA and YSYEKL. The CDR3 contains 17 residues. V trimming: 1 base; J trimming: 1 base; junction bases outside the gene matches: 6. The CDR3 sequence: CASSQGPSGGLQETQYF. The CDR3, as DNA: TGCGCCAGCAGCCAAGGGCCTAGCGGGGGACTCCAAGAGACCCAGTACTTC.

This chain uses TRBV7-8 with TRBJ1-1, with 7 bases that match TRBD1. Germline CDR1 SGHVS, CDR2 FQNEAQ. V shed 7 bases, J shed 1 base, and the junction held 3 bases outside the gene matches. The CDR3 runs to 13 residues. CDR3 sequence: CASNRDRNTEAFF. In DNA, the CDR3 is TGTGCCAGCAACCGGGACAGGAACACTGAAGCTTTCTTT.

The chain has TRBV25-1 and TRBJ2-3, with no clear D. Looked up from germline, CDR1 is MGHDK and CDR2 is SYGVNS. The length of the CDR3 is 14 residues. Trimming left V 5 bases short and J 0 bases short, with 9 bases between. In nucleotides, the CDR3 is TGTGCCAGCAGTCCGACGACTAGCACAGATACGCAGTATTTT. Translating it yields CASSPTTSTDTQYF.

The rearrangement joins TRBV7-2 to TRBJ1-2, with TRBD1 matching over 7 bases. Germline CDR1 reads SGHTA; CDR2 reads FQGNSA. V was clipped by 5 bases and J by 10 bases; unmatched bases: 7. The CDR3 extends over 12 amino acids. The CDR3 nucleotides are TGTGCCAGCAGCCCGGACAGGAGGCTCTACACCTTC. Translated: CASSPDRRLYTF. Supplemented by reference TRBV7-2 and TRBJ1-2, the full variable domain reads GAGVSQSPSNKVTEKGKDVELRCDPISGHTALYWYRQSLGQGLEFLIYFQGNSAPDKSGLPSDRFSAERTGGSVSTLTIQRTQQEDSAVYLCASSPDRRLYTFGSGTRLTVV.

This clone occurred a few times. The chain carries TRBV2 and TRBJ2-5, with TRBD2 as a possible D gene (5 bases). Trimming took 3 bases from V and 4 from J, leaving 6 bases between them. Germline CDR1 is SNHLY and CDR2 is FYNNEI. The CDR3 totals 12 residues. The CDR3 DNA reads TGTGCCAGCAGTGATGCGGGAGAGACCCAGTACTTC. It codes for CASSDAGETQYF.

The rearrangement uses TRBV11-2 and TRBJ1-1; D is unclear. V was clipped by 3 bases and J by 0 bases, with 17 bases between them. The CDR3 loop spans 17 amino acids. The germline V gene has CDR1 SGHAT and CDR2 FQNNGV. DNA of the CDR3: TGTGCCAGCAGCTTTCGCCAACTACAGAAAATGAACACTGAAGCTTTCTTT. Translated, it gives CASSFRQLQKMNTEAFF.

The chain is built from TRBV6-2 or TRBV6-3 and TRBJ2-2, with TRBD2 matching over 7 bases. The germline V gene has CDR1 MNHEY and CDR2 SVGEGT. After removal of 2 bases from V and 4 bases from J, the junction contained 7 bases not matched to a gene. The CDR3 loop spans 16 amino acids. The CDR3 loop reads CASSYSGGRGTGELFF. The CDR3 DNA reads TGTGCCAGCAGTTACAGTGGCGGGAGAGGCACCGGGGAGCTGTTTTTT.

The chain employs TRBV20-1 and TRBJ2-5; TRBD2 matches 10 bases. Trimming removed 3 bases from V and 1 base from J; junction bases left unmatched: 8. This CDR3 has 16 amino acids. The V gene's germline CDR1 is DFQATT and CDR2 SNEGSKA (reference sequence). The CDR3 loop is CSASWGQRGGQETQYF. The CDR3 DNA follows: TGCAGTGCTAGTTGGGGGCAGCGGGGGGGCCAAGAGACCCAGTACTTC.

The genes are TRBV11-3 and TRBJ2-7; D may be TRBD1 (5 bases). Germline V lookup: CDR1 SGHNT, CDR2 YENEEA. The V and J ends lost 3 bases and 0 bases respectively, with 12 bases between them. The CDR3 has 15 residues. The CDR3 loop is CASSFGAADSYEQYF. The CDR3 DNA is TGTGCCAGCAGCTTTGGGGCTGCGGACTCCTACGAGCAGTACTTC.

The chain recombines TRBV27 with TRBJ1-6; D perhaps matches TRBD1 (6 bases). The V end was cut by 5 bases, the J end by 6 bases, with 14 bases between. The germline V gene has CDR1 MNHEY and CDR2 SMNVEV (reference sequence). CDR3 size: 15 residues. The chain's CDR3 is CASSLGGAGNSPLHF. CDR3 coding DNA: TGTGCCAGCAGTCTCGGGGGGGCGGGTAATTCACCCCTCCACTTT.

The chain links TRBV7-2 to TRBJ2-7, with D tentatively TRBD2 (6 bases). The CDR3 runs 15 residues. V lost 5 bases and J lost 0, with 14 bases in between. Germline V lookup: CDR1 SGHTA, CDR2 FQGNSA. The CDR3 coding sequence is TGTGCCAGCAGCCCGCGACTAGGCCGCTCCTACGAGCAGTACTTC. Its protein product is CASSPRLGRSYEQYF.

This clone was seen only a few times. The J gene is TRBJ2-2, the V gene TRBV4-2; D is perhaps TRBD2 (6 bases). Germline V gene sequence: CDR1 LGHNA, CDR2 YNFKEQ. CDR3 size: 18 residues. V was trimmed by 0 bases and J by 0 bases, leaving 14 bases between them. The CDR3 is CASSQDLLAITNTGELFF. CDR3 bases: TGTGCCAGCAGCCAAGATCTCCTAGCGATAACGAACACCGGGGAGCTGTTTTTT.

The V and J genes are TRBV18 and TRBJ1-3; TRBD1 agrees at 7 bases. The CDR3 extends over 16 amino acids. The germline gives CDR1 KGHSH, CDR2 LQKENI. Unmatched junction bases numbered 9, after V lost 5 bases and J lost 2 bases. CDR3 in amino acids: CASSTNPGGAGNTIYF. CDR3 nucleotide sequence: TGTGCCAGCTCAACTAACCCAGGGGGTGCTGGAAACACCATATATTTT.